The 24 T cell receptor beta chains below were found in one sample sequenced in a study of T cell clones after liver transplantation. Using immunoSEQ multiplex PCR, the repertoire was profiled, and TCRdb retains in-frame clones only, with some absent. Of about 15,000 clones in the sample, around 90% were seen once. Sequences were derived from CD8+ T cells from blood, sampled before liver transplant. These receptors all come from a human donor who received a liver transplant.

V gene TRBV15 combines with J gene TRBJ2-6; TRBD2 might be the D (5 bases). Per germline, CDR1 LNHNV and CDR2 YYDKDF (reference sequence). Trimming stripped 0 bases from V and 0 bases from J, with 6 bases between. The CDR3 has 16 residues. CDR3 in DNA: TGTGCCACCAGCAGAGATCGGGGCTCTGGGGCCAACGTCCTGACTTTC. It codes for CATSRDRGSGANVLTF.

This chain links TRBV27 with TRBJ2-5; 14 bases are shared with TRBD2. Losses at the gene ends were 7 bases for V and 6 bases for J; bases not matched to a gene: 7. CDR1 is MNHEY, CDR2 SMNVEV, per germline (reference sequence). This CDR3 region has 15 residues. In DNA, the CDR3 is TGTGCCAGCATTTCAGGGACTAGCGGGAGTAAGACCCAGTACTTC. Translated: CASISGTSGSKTQYF.

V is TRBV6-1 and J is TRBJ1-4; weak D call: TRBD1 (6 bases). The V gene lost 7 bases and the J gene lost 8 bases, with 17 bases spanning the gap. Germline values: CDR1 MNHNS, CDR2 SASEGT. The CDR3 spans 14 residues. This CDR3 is CASTNHRVGEKLFF. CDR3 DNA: TGTGCCAGCACTAATCACAGGGTAGGAGAAAAACTGTTTTTT.

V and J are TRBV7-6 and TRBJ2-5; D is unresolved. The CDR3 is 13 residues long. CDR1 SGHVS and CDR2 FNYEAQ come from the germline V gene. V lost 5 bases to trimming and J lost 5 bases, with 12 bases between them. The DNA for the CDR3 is TGTGCCAGCAGCCCCAGACGTAGGGAGACCCAGTACTTC. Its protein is CASSPRRRETQYF.

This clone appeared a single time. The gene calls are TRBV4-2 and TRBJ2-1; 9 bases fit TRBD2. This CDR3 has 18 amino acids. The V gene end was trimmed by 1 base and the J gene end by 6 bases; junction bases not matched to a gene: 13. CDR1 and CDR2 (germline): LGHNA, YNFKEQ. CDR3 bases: TGTGCCAGCAGCCAAGCCCAGCTAGCGGGAACACCCAGCAATGAGCAGTTCTTC. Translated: CASSQAQLAGTPSNEQFF.

The CDR3, as DNA: TGCGCCAGCAGTGAGTCCCCAGCTAACTACGAGCAGTACTTC. It specifies CASSESPANYEQYF. The chain is built from TRBV10-2 and TRBJ2-7; D unresolved. Germline lookup yields CDR1 WSHSY and CDR2 SAAADI. With 0 bases removed from V and 3 bases from J, the gap between germline ends came to 9 bases. CDR3 length equals 14 residues.

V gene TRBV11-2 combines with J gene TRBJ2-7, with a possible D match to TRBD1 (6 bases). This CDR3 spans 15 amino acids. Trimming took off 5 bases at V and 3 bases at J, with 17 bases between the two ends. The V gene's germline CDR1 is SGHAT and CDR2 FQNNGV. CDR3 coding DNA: TGTGCCAGCAGCCCAGAAGGGACACGGTTCTACGAGCAGTACTTC. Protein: CASSPEGTRFYEQYF.

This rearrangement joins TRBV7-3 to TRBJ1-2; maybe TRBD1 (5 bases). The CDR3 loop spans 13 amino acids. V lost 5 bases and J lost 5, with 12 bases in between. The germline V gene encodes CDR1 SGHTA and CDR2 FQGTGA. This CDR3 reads CASSHGTGYGYTF. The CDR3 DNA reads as TGTGCCAGCAGCCACGGGACGGGATATGGCTACACCTTC. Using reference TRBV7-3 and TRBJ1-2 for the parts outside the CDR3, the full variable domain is GAGVSQTPSNKVTEKGKYVELRCDPISGHTALYWYRQSLGQGPEFLIYFQGTGAADDSGLPNDRFFAVRPEGSVSTLKIQRTERGDSAVYLCASSHGTGYGYTFGSGTRLTVV.

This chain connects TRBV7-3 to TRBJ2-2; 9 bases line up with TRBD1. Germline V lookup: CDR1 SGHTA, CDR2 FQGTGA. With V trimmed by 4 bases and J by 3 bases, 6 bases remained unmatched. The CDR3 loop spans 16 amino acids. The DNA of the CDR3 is TGTGCCAGCAGCTATACAGGGGGCACAGACACCGGGGAGCTGTTTTTT. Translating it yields CASSYTGGTDTGELFF.

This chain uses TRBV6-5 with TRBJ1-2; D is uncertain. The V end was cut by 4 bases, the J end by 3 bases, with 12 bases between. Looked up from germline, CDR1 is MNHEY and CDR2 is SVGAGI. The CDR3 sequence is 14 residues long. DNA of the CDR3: TGTGCCAGCAGTTTCCTAACACCGGACTATGGCTACACCTTC. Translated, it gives CASSFLTPDYGYTF.

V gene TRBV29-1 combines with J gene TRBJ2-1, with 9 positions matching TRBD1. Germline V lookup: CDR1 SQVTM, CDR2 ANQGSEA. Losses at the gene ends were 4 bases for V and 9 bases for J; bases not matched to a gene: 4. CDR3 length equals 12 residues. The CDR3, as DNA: TGCAGCGTTGTTGGGACAGGGCCTGAGCAGTTCTTC. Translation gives CSVVGTGPEQFF.

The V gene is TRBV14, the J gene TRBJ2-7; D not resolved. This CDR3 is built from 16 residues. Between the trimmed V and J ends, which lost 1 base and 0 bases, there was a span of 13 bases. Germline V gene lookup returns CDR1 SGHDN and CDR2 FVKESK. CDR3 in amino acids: CASSQAPGLTSYEQYF. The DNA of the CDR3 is TGTGCCAGCAGCCAAGCCCCGGGTCTTACCTCCTACGAGCAGTACTTC.

CDR3 sequence: CASRDRDQGTEAFF. The CDR3 DNA sequence: TGTGCCAGCAGGGACAGGGACCAGGGCACTGAAGCTTTCTTT. This sequence joins TRBV11-3 and TRBJ1-1, with TRBD1 matching 8 bases. The CDR3 loop spans 14 amino acids. J lost 4 bases, V lost 6 bases, and 7 bases had no gene match. The V gene's germline CDR1 is SGHNT and CDR2 YENEEA.

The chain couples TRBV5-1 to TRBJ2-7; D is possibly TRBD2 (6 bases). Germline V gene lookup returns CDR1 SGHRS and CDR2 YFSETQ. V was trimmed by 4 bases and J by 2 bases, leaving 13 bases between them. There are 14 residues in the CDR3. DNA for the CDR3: TGCGCCAGCAGCCCGTCTGGCGGGGCCTACGAGCAGTACTTC. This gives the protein CASSPSGGAYEQYF. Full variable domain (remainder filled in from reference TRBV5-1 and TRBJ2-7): KAGVTQTPRYLIKTRGQQVTLSCSPISGHRSVSWYQQTPGQGLQFLFEYFSETQRNKGNFPGRFSGRQFSNSRSEMNVSTLELGDSALYLCASSPSGGAYEQYFGPGTRLTVT.

DNA for the CDR3: TGTGCCAGCAGTTTTAGCAGGGGGCTTCAGCCCCAGCATTTT. This codes for CASSFSRGLQPQHF. The rearrangement uses TRBV28 and TRBJ1-5; 8 positions agree with TRBD1. Germline assignment: CDR1 MDHEN and CDR2 SYDVKM. The CDR3 has 14 amino acids. Trimming cost V 3 bases and J 6 bases; bases outside gene matches: 4. The complete variable domain, with remaining parts taken from reference TRBV28 and TRBJ1-5, reads DVKVTQSSRYLVKRTGEKVFLECVQDMDHENMFWYRQDPGLGLRLIYFSYDVKMKEKGDIPEGYSVSREKKERFSLILESASTNQTSMYLCASSFSRGLQPQHFGDGTRLSIL.

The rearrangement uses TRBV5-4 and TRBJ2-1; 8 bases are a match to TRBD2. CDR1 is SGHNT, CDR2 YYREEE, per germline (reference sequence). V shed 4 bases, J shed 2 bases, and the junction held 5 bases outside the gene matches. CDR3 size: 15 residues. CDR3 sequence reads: CASSSGSGTYNEQFF. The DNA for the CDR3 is TGTGCCAGCAGCAGCGGGAGTGGGACCTACAATGAGCAGTTCTTC.

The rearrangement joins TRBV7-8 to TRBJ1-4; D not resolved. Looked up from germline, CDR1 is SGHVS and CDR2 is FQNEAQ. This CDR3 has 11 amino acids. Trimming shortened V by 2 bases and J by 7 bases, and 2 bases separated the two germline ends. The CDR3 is CASSLSEKLFF. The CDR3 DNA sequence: TGTGCCAGCAGCTTATCTGAAAAACTGTTTTTT.

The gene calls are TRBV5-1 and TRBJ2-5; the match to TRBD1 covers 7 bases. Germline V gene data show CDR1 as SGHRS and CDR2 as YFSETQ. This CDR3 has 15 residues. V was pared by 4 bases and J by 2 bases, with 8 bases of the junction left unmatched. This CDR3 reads CASSGRDREQETQYF. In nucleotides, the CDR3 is TGCGCCAGCAGCGGACGGGACAGAGAACAAGAGACCCAGTACTTC.

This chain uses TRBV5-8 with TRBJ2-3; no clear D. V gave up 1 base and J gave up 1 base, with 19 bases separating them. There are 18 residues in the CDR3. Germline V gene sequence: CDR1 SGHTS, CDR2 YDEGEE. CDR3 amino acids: CASSLLQPRRTRTDTQYF. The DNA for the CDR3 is TGTGCCAGCAGCTTGTTACAACCCAGGCGGACCCGCACAGATACGCAGTATTTT.

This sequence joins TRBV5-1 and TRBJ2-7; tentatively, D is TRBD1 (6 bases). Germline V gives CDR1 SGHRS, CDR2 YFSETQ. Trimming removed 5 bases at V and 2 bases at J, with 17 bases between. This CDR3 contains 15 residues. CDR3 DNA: TGCGCCAGCAGTCAAGTGACAGGACAGACCTACGAGCAGTACTTC. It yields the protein CASSQVTGQTYEQYF.

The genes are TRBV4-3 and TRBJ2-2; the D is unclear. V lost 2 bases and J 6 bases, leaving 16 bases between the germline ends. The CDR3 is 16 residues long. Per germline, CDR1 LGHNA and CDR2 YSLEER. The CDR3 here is CASSQFPLEGSGELFF. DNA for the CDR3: TGCGCCAGCAGCCAATTTCCCCTAGAAGGGTCCGGGGAGCTGTTTTTT.

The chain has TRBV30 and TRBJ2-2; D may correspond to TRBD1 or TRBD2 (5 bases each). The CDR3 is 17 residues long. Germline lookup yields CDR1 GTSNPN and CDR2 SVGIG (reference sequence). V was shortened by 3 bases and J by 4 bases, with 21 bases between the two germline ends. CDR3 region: CAWRFPGARPGTGELFF. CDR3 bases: TGTGCCTGGAGATTCCCCGGGGCCAGACCCGGCACCGGGGAGCTGTTTTTT.

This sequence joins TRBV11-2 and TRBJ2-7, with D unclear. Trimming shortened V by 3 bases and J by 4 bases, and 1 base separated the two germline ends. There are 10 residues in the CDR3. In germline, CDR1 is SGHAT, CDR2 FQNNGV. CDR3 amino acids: CASSLYEQYF. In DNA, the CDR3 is TGTGCCAGCAGCTTGTACGAGCAGTACTTC.

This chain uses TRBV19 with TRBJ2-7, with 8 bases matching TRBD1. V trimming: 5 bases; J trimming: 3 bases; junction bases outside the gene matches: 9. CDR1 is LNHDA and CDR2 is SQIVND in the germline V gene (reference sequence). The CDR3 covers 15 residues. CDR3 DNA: TGTGCCAGTAGTTACCGGACAGGGAAAATCTACGAGCAGTACTTC. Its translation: CASSYRTGKIYEQYF.